This TCR beta chain was observed in a study of cytotoxic CD8 clonotypes in ibrutinib-treated CLL. For the study at large: Response was recorded as partial in roughly 24 patients and complete in 2; at median approximately 65 months, around 14 remained remitted and some 12 had progressed.

Assay used: immunoSEQ multiplex PCR; TCRdb lists only in-frame clones, some missing. The table lists 3,500 to 5,000 clones, roughly four fifths of them singletons, with 21% in the top ten. The CDR3 covers 16 residues. V was pared by 4 bases and J by 4 bases, with 11 bases of the junction left unmatched. Germline CDR1 and CDR2: MGHRA and YSYEKL. V and J are TRBV4-1 and TRBJ1-2; 8 bases are shared with TRBD1. The receptor's source is a human donor with chronic lymphocytic leukemia. Here the sequenced sample was PBMCs, taken before ibrutinib treatment. The DNA of the CDR3 is TGCGCCAGCAGCCCCATGCCGGGACAGGCGGTCTATGGCTACACCTTC. Its protein product is CASSPMPGQAVYGYTF.